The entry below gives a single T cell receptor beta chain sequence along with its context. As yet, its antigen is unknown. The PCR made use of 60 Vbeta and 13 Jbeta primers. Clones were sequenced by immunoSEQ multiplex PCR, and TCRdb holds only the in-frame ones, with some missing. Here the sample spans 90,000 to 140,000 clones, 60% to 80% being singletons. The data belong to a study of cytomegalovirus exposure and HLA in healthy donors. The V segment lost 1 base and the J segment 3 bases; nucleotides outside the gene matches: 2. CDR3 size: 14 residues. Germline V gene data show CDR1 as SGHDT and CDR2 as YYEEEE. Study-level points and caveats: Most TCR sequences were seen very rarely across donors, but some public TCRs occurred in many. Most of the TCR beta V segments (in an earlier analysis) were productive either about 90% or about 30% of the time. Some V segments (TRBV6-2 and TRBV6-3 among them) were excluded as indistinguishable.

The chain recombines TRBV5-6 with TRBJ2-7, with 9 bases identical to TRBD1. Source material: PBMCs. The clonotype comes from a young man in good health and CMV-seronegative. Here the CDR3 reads CASSLWGQGYEQYF. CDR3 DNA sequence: TGTGCCAGCAGCTTGTGGGGACAGGGCTACGAGCAGTACTTC.